This T cell receptor beta chain emerged from a study of a mutant IDH1 vaccine in newly diagnosed glioma. Using immunoSEQ multiplex PCR, the repertoire was profiled, and TCRdb retains in-frame clones only, with some absent. This sample has about 88,000 clones; more than 65% occur once, and the top ten carry less than 6.5%. Time point noted: baseline, week 1 (first vaccination visit). Treatment described: pre-vaccination baseline after standard-of-care therapy. The CDR3 loop spans 15 amino acids. In germline, CDR1 is SNHLY, CDR2 FYNNEI. V was clipped by 1 base and J by 8 bases, with 14 bases between them.

The chain couples TRBV2 to TRBJ1-4; D gene ambiguous. The clonotype was recovered from a man aged 35 to 55 with glioma. Some clones in this sample may be carry-over from other donors' samples. Sequences were derived from PBMCs, sampled from a glioma patient treated with radiotherapy, temozolomide or both. In DNA, the CDR3 is TGTGCCAGCAGTGAAGAGGATCGACGAGCGGAAAAACTGTTTTTT. Amino acid sequence: CASSEEDRRAEKLFF. Drawing the rest from reference TRBV2 and TRBJ1-4, the complete variable domain is EPEVTQTPSHQVTQMGQEVILRCVPISNHLYFYWYRQILGQKVEFLVSFYNNEISEKSEIFDDQFSVERPDGSNFTLKIRSTKLEDSAMYFCASSEEDRRAEKLFFGSGTQLSVL.